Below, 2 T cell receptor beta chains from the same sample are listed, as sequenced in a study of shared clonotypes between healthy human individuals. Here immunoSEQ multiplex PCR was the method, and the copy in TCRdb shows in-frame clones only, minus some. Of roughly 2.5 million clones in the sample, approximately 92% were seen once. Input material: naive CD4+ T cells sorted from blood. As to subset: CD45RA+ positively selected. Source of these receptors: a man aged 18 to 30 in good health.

The chain's CDR3 is CASSFRGQGPTYNEQFF. The CDR3 DNA reads TGTGCCAGCAGCTTTAGGGGACAGGGACCTACCTACAATGAGCAGTTCTTC. The chain recombines TRBV7-9 with TRBJ2-1, with 9 nucleotides matching TRBD1. The germline V gene encodes CDR1 SEHNR and CDR2 FQNEAQ (reference sequence). The J segment lost 2 bases and the V segment lost 3 bases, leaving 8 bases of the junction unmatched. The length of the CDR3 is 17 residues.

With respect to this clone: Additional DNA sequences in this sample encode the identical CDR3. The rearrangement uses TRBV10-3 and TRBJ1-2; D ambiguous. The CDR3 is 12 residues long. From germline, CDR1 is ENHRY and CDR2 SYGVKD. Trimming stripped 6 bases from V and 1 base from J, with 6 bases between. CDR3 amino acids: CAIRGSNYGYTF. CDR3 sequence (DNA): TGTGCCATCAGGGGCAGTAACTATGGCTACACCTTC.